The 29 T cell receptor beta chains in this list originate from one sample, sequenced in a study of shared clonotypes between healthy human individuals. Clones were read by immunoSEQ multiplex PCR, and TCRdb kept only the in-frame ones, dropping some. The table lists a few hundred thousand clones, approximately 70% of them singletons, with roughly 10% in the top ten. Source material: memory CD4+ T cells sorted from blood. As to subset: CD45RA-negative fraction. These receptors were taken from a man aged 25-45 years in good health.

The V and J genes are TRBV18 and TRBJ2-3; 7 positions agree with TRBD1. V was clipped by 3 bases and J by 6 bases; unmatched bases: 12. CDR1 is KGHSH and CDR2 is LQKENI in the germline V gene. The CDR3 is made up of 16 amino acids. This CDR3 reads CASSPAGTALRDTQYF. CDR3 bases: TGTGCCAGCTCACCCGCCGGGACAGCCCTTAGGGATACGCAGTATTTT.

The J gene is TRBJ2-7, the V gene TRBV7-2; D is uncertain. The CDR3 has 14 amino acids. CDR1 and CDR2 (germline): SGHTA, FQGNSA. Trimming removed 3 bases at V and 5 bases at J, with 14 bases between. The CDR3 DNA reads TGTGCCAGCAGCTTGCGTGTAGGGTGGAACGAGCAGTACTTC. Its protein is CASSLRVGWNEQYF.

The rearrangement uses TRBV5-1 and TRBJ2-4; 11 bases align to TRBD2. The V segment lost 4 bases and the J segment 5 bases; nucleotides outside the gene matches: 5. CDR1 and CDR2 (germline): SGHRS, YFSETQ. The CDR3 extends over 15 amino acids. CDR3 residues: CASSRTSGSENIQYF. The CDR3 region has the DNA TGCGCCAGCAGCCGGACTAGCGGGTCTGAAAACATTCAGTACTTC.

This clone is a singleton in its sample. The chain carries TRBV7-9 and TRBJ2-1; 7 bases match TRBD2. CDR1 is SEHNR, CDR2 FQNEAQ, per germline (reference sequence). J gave up 4 bases and V 0 bases, and 3 bases lay outside the gene matches. This CDR3 has 15 residues. The CDR3 spells CASSLAGGPYNEQFF. The CDR3 DNA sequence: TGTGCCAGCAGCTTAGCGGGAGGGCCGTACAATGAGCAGTTCTTC.

The chain uses TRBV28 and TRBJ2-1; 9 bases are shared with TRBD1. Germline-derived CDR1 and CDR2 are MDHEN and SYDVKM. The ends lost 5 bases at V and 8 bases at J; junction bases unmatched: 13. The CDR3 is 16 residues long. CDR3 protein: CASSPDPGQGSDEQFF. CDR3 sequence (DNA): TGTGCCAGCAGTCCTGACCCGGGACAGGGCTCCGATGAGCAGTTCTTC.

The chain employs TRBV28 and TRBJ2-5, with D possibly being TRBD2 (6 bases). The ends were cut back, 9 bases at V and 2 bases at J, with 13 bases in the middle. Germline V lookup: CDR1 MDHEN, CDR2 SYDVKM. This CDR3 has 13 amino acids. Here the CDR3 DNA reads TGTGCCAGTCGGGAGTTGGATCAAGAGACCCAGTACTTC. It is translated as CASRELDQETQYF.

The chain couples TRBV7-8 to TRBJ2-7; the match to TRBD2 covers 11 bases. Trimming cost V 0 bases and J 4 bases; bases outside gene matches: 11. The CDR3 spans 18 residues. Germline V gene data show CDR1 as SGHVS and CDR2 as FQNEAQ. This CDR3 reads CASSLATLPGLAAYEQYF. The CDR3 nucleotides read TGTGCCAGCAGCTTAGCAACCCTCCCGGGACTAGCGGCTTACGAGCAGTACTTC. The variable domain in full, with the rest retrieved from reference TRBV7-8 and TRBJ2-7, is GAGVSQSPRYKVAKRGQDVALRCDPISGHVSLFWYQQALGQGPEFLTYFQNEAQLDKSGLPSDRFFAERPEGSVSTLKIQRTQQEDSAVYLCASSLATLPGLAAYEQYFGPGTRLTVT.

The rearrangement links TRBV13 to TRBJ2-3; unclear D gene. Germline V gene data show CDR1 as PRHDT and CDR2 as FYEKMQ (reference sequence). The length of the CDR3 is 13 residues. V was shortened by 2 bases and J by 1 base, with 4 bases between the two germline ends. The CDR3 loop is CASSLTGTDTQYF. DNA for the CDR3: TGTGCCAGCAGCTTAACCGGCACAGATACGCAGTATTTT.

The chain combines TRBV7-2 with TRBJ1-3; D is unclear. Germline CDR1 is SGHTA and CDR2 is FQGNSA. V was clipped by 3 bases and J by 8 bases, with 5 bases between them. This CDR3 is built from 11 residues. CDR3 protein: CASSLRDTIYF. The DNA for the CDR3 is TGTGCCAGCAGCTTGAGGGACACCATATATTTT.

The chain combines TRBV19 with TRBJ1-5; no clear D gene. Trimming took off 0 bases at V and 2 bases at J, with 14 bases between the two ends. The length of the CDR3 is 17 residues. CDR1 and CDR2 (germline): LNHDA, SQIVND (reference sequence). The CDR3 nucleotides are TGTGCCAGTAGTATAGATCTTTGGGGTTTCGGCAATCAGCCCCAGCATTTT. Its translation: CASSIDLWGFGNQPQHF. Drawing the rest from reference TRBV19 and TRBJ1-5, the complete variable domain is DGGITQSPKYLFRKEGQNVTLSCEQNLNHDAMYWYRQDPGQGLRLIYYSQIVNDFQKGDIAEGYSVSREKKESFPLTVTSAQKNPTAFYLCASSIDLWGFGNQPQHFGDGTRLSIL.

The J gene is TRBJ2-3, the V gene TRBV5-8; the match to TRBD2 covers 10 bases. The CDR3 is made up of 18 amino acids. V was pared by 2 bases and J by 5 bases, with 14 bases of the junction left unmatched. The germline gives CDR1 SGHTS, CDR2 YDEGEE. This chain's CDR3 is CASSFGTGLAARGDTQYF. CDR3 in DNA: TGTGCCAGCAGCTTCGGTACTGGACTAGCGGCCCGAGGAGATACGCAGTATTTT.

This clone was seen only a few times. This chain joins TRBV29-1 and TRBJ2-1; 10 bases match TRBD2. The CDR3 extends over 13 amino acids. J gave up 8 bases and V 4 bases, and 5 bases lay outside the gene matches. Germline lookup yields CDR1 SQVTM and CDR2 ANQGSEA. The CDR3 region has the DNA TGCAGCGTTGTATTAGCGGGAGGCTATGAGCAGTTCTTC. Amino acid sequence: CSVVLAGGYEQFF.

This clone was seen a single time. The chain employs TRBV2 and TRBJ2-5; D might be TRBD1 (5 bases). CDR1 is SNHLY and CDR2 is FYNNEI in the germline V gene. The CDR3 is 13 amino acids. V lost 4 bases and J lost 5, with 11 bases in between. For the CDR3, the DNA is TGTGCCAGCAGTGTGATAGGGGTGGAGACCCAGTACTTC. As protein: CASSVIGVETQYF.

The chain has TRBV29-1 and TRBJ1-1; D perhaps matches TRBD1 (5 bases). CDR1 SQVTM and CDR2 ANQGSEA come from the germline V gene. CDR3 size: 15 residues. V was cut by 7 bases and J by 1 base, with 19 bases left in between. The CDR3 nucleotides are TGCAGCGCTTTCGGCGATCAGGGAGGGAACACTGAAGCTTTCTTT. The encoded protein is CSAFGDQGGNTEAFF. The full variable domain, completed using reference TRBV29-1 and TRBJ1-1, is SAVISQKPSRDICQRGTSLTIQCQVDSQVTMMFWYRQQPGQSLTLIATANQGSEATYESGFVIDKFPISRPNLTFSTLTVSNMSPEDSSIYLCSAFGDQGGNTEAFFGQGTRLTVV.

Turning to this clone: Other DNA sequences within the sample encode an identical CDR3. This rearrangement joins TRBV5-1 to TRBJ2-1; the match to TRBD2 covers 11 bases. This CDR3 region has 19 residues. The ends lost 4 bases at V and 2 bases at J; junction bases unmatched: 14. Germline CDR1 reads SGHRS; CDR2 reads YFSETQ. CDR3 residues: CASSPQGTSGRGAYNEQFF. CDR3 coding DNA: TGCGCCAGCAGCCCTCAAGGGACTAGCGGTCGGGGGGCCTACAATGAGCAGTTCTTC.

The genes are TRBV7-7 and TRBJ2-3; 7 bases are shared with TRBD2. V was clipped by 5 bases and J by 5 bases; unmatched bases: 13. The CDR3 is made up of 16 amino acids. From germline, CDR1 is SSHAT and CDR2 FNYEAQ (reference sequence). The CDR3 coding sequence is TGTGCCAGCAGCCATTCCCCTAGCGGCGGGGAAGATACGCAGTATTTT. This codes for CASSHSPSGGEDTQYF.

This clone was recorded only once. An end of the junction differs from the germline gene, which may be a read error. This same CDR3 is encoded by further DNA sequences in the sample. The chain has TRBV5-6 and TRBJ1-5; D not certain. Germline V gene sequence: CDR1 SGHDT, CDR2 YYEEEE. This CDR3 is 14 amino acids long. The CDR3 spells CASSLGQLEQPQHF. CDR3 in DNA: TGTGCCAGCAGCTTGGGGCAGCTAGAACAGCCCCAACATTTT.

The genes are TRBV6-1 and TRBJ2-1, with 7 bases matching TRBD2. Trimming cost V 3 bases and J 9 bases; bases outside gene matches: 11. The CDR3 has 15 amino acids. CDR1 and CDR2 from the germline V gene are MNHNS and SASEGT. The CDR3 loop is CASSDGSAGEGEQFF. The CDR3 bases are TGTGCCAGCAGTGACGGTTCGGCGGGAGAGGGTGAGCAGTTCTTC.

The V gene is TRBV5-1, the J gene TRBJ2-5; D is perhaps TRBD2 (5 bases). The CDR3 spans 13 residues. Germline CDR1 is SGHRS and CDR2 is YFSETQ. V was clipped by 3 bases and J by 4 bases, with 10 bases between them. This CDR3 reads CASSSGKGETQYF. The CDR3 nucleotides read TGCGCCAGCAGCTCCGGGAAGGGAGAGACCCAGTACTTC.

The chain carries TRBV29-1 and TRBJ1-3; D gene ambiguous. Trimming took 8 bases from V and 0 from J, leaving 11 bases between them. CDR3 length: 13 amino acids. CDR1 and CDR2 from the germline V gene are SQVTM and ANQGSEA. In nucleotides, the CDR3 is TGCAGCACGGCGGCTAACTCTGGAAACACCATATATTTT. It is translated as CSTAANSGNTIYF.

To note about this clone: One end of the junction varies from germline; a read error may be responsible. The chain joins TRBV11-2 to TRBJ2-7; 10 bases are a match to TRBD1. The CDR3 is made up of 12 amino acids. CDR1 and CDR2 (germline): SGHAT, FQNNGV. The CDR3 loop is CASSSDRGIRDF. The CDR3 nucleotides read TGTGCCAGCAGCTCGGACAGGGGGATCCGGGACTTC. The variable domain in full, with the rest retrieved from reference TRBV11-2 and TRBJ2-7, is EAGVAQSPRYKIIEKRQSVAFWCNPISGHATLYWYQQILGQGPKLLIQFQNNGVVDDSQLPKDRFSAERLKGVDSTLKIQPAKLEDSAVYLCASSSDRGIRDFGPGTRLTVT.

The J gene is TRBJ2-5, the V gene TRBV6-1; TRBD2 matches at 7 bases. J gave up 5 bases and V 7 bases, and 7 bases lay outside the gene matches. Looked up from germline, CDR1 is MNHNS and CDR2 is SASEGT. This CDR3 is built from 13 residues. The CDR3 coding sequence is TGTGCCAGCACCCTGTGGGGGGGGGAGACCCAGTACTTC. Translating it yields CASTLWGGETQYF.

The rearrangement uses TRBV5-8 and TRBJ2-7, with TRBD1 as a possible D gene (7 bases). CDR1 SGHTS and CDR2 YDEGEE come from the germline V gene. The CDR3 spans 14 residues. V lost 4 bases and J 2 bases, leaving 13 bases between the germline ends. Here the CDR3 reads CASSLRGAPYEQYF. CDR3 DNA sequence: TGTGCCAGCAGCCTCAGGGGGGCCCCCTACGAGCAGTACTTC. Complete variable domain (other parts from reference TRBV5-8 and TRBJ2-7): EAGVTQSPTHLIKTRGQQATLRCSPISGHTSVYWYQQALGLGLQFLLWYDEGEERNRGNFPPRFSGRQFPNYSSELNVNALELEDSALYLCASSLRGAPYEQYFGPGTRLTVT.

The rearrangement links TRBV9 to TRBJ2-2; 8 bases agree with TRBD1. This CDR3 has 17 amino acids. CDR1 is SGDLS and CDR2 is YYNGEE in the germline V gene. The ends lost 3 bases at V and 1 base at J; junction bases unmatched: 8. The CDR3 DNA reads as TGTGCCAGCAGCGCTGACCGGGACAGGTGGAACACCGGGGAGCTGTTTTTT. This gives the protein CASSADRDRWNTGELFF.

The chain has TRBV6-1 and TRBJ1-2, with D unresolved. The V and J ends lost 7 bases and 4 bases respectively, with 13 bases between them. Germline CDR1 MNHNS, CDR2 SASEGT. The CDR3 contains 13 residues. In DNA form, the CDR3 reads TGTGCCAGCACCCTGAGGTCCAGCTATGGCTACACCTTC. Translating it yields CASTLRSSYGYTF.

This chain uses TRBV2 with TRBJ2-1; D remains ambiguous. The germline CDR1 and CDR2 sequences are SNHLY and FYNNEI. Deletions cut 6 bases from V and 6 bases from J, with 15 bases between. The CDR3 contains 14 residues. The CDR3: CASRLERTLNEQFF. The CDR3 DNA reads TGTGCCAGCAGGCTTGAACGTACCCTCAATGAGCAGTTCTTC.

V is TRBV5-5 and J is TRBJ1-3, with 8 bases that match TRBD1. The CDR3 extends over 18 amino acids. V lost 4 bases to trimming and J lost 0 bases; unmatched junction nucleotides: 12. The germline gives CDR1 SGHKS, CDR2 YYEKEE (reference sequence). This CDR3 reads CASSPRTGYWLSGNTIYF. The CDR3 DNA reads TGTGCCAGCAGCCCCCGGACAGGGTATTGGCTCTCTGGAAACACCATATATTTT.

The V and J genes are TRBV2 and TRBJ2-7; TRBD2 aligns across 9 bases. Per the germline V gene, CDR1 is SNHLY and CDR2 is FYNNEI. CDR3 length: 14 residues. The V segment lost 6 bases and the J segment 6 bases; nucleotides outside the gene matches: 9. The CDR3 sequence: CASRDSGLASEQYF. CDR3 sequence (DNA): TGTGCCAGCAGGGACTCGGGACTAGCCTCCGAGCAGTACTTC.

This clone was picked up one time. The CDR3 sequence is CASSPTSGVYNEQFF. The CDR3 region has the DNA TGTGCCAGCAGCCCGACTAGCGGGGTATACAATGAGCAGTTCTTC. The chain recombines TRBV11-1 with TRBJ2-1, with TRBD2 matching over 11 bases. V lost 5 bases and J lost 4; bases outside the gene matches: 4. CDR3 length: 15 amino acids. Per the germline V gene, CDR1 is SGHAT and CDR2 is FQDESV (reference sequence).